This paragraph covers one T cell receptor beta chain sequence. No antigen is known for it. Looked up from germline, CDR1 is LNHDA and CDR2 is SQIVND (reference sequence). The CDR3 consists of 16 residues. Trimming pared 7 bases from V and 1 base from J, leaving 19 bases between. This sample is drawn from a study of T-cell memory formation after mild COVID-19. MiXCR, run by TCRdb on the 5' RACE reads, gives a single entry per CDR3 protein. The data show 250,000 to 400,000 distinct CDR3 sequences, 14% seen once. Findings and caveats of the study: Later expanders leaned CD4+, whereas day 15 to 85 contracting clones were balanced CD4/CD8.

The specimen sequenced was PBMCs or a T cell subset sorted from them (not recorded which). The TCR comes from a young man who had mild COVID-19 (a few samples of this study predate the infection). Cell type and time point are not known. The chain couples TRBV19 to TRBJ1-2; D gene ambiguous. The CDR3 nucleotides are TGTGCCAGTACCTCCCTACGGCGTGGGGTTAACTATGGCTACACCTTC. It specifies CASTSLRRGVNYGYTF.